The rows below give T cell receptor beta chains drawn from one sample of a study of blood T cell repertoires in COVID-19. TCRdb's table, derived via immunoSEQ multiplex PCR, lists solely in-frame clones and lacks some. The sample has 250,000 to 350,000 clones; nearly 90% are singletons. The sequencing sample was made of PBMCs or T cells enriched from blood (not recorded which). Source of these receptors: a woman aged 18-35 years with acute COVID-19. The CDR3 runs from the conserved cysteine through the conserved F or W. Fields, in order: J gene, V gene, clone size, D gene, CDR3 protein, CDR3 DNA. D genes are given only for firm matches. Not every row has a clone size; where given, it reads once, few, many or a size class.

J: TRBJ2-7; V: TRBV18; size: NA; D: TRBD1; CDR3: CASSLSLKQGSHYEQYF; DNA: TGTGCCAGCTCCCTCTCCTTAAAACAGGGGTCACACTACGAGCAGTACTTC
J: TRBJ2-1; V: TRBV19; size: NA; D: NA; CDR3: CASTPTWAGLGEQFF; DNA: TGTGCCAGTACCCCGACCTGGGCGGGCTTAGGTGAGCAGTTCTTC
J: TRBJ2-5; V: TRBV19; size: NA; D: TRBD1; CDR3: CASSIGTGVAETQYF; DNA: TGTGCCAGTAGTATAGGGACAGGGGTCGCGGAGACCCAGTACTTC
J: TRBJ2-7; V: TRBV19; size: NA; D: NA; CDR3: CASSMGPRAYEQYF; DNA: TGTGCCAGTAGTATGGGCCCCCGTGCCTACGAGCAGTACTTC
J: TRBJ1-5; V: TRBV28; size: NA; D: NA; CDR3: CARGPGNQPQHF; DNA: TGTGCCAGGGGCCCCGGCAATCAGCCCCAGCATTTT
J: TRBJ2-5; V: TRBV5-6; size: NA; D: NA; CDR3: CASSLFLSRVPEQETQYF; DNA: TGTGCCAGCAGCTTGTTCCTTAGCCGTGTGCCAGAACAAGAGACCCAGTACTTC
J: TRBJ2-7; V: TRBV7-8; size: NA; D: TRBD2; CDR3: CASSLASGTSNEQYF; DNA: TGTGCCAGCAGCTTAGCCTCGGGGACTAGCAACGAGCAGTACTTC
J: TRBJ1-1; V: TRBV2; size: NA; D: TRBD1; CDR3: CASDRDRNMNTEAFF; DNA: TGTGCCAGCGACCGGGACAGGAATATGAACACTGAAGCTTTCTTT
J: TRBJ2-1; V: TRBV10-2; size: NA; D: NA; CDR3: CASMSGRLPNNEQFF; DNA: TGCGCCAGCATGTCCGGGCGACTACCTAACAATGAGCAGTTCTTC
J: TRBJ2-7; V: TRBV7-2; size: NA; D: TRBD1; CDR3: CASRPTGALSYEQYF; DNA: TGTGCCAGCAGACCTACAGGGGCCCTCTCCTACGAGCAGTACTTC
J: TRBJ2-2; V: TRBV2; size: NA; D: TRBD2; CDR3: CASSEASGRGELFF; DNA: TGTGCCAGCAGTGAGGCTAGCGGGAGAGGGGAGCTGTTTTTT
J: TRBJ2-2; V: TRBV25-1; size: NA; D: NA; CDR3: CASSETGKTGELFF; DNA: TGTGCCAGCAGTGAGACGGGAAAAACCGGGGAGCTGTTTTTT
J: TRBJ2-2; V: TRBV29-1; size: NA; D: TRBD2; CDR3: CSVGLAGGPGELFF; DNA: TGCAGCGTCGGACTAGCGGGAGGGCCCGGGGAGCTGTTTTTT
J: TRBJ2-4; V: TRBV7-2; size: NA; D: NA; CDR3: CASSSQVIAKNIQYF; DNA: TGTGCCAGCAGCTCGCAGGTGATAGCCAAAAACATTCAGTACTTC
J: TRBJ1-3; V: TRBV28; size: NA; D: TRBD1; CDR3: CASSQGQGASGNTIYF; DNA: TGTGCCAGCAGCCAAGGACAGGGAGCGTCTGGAAACACCATATATTTT
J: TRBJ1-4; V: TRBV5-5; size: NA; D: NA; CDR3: CASSSPGEGATNEKLFF; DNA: TGTGCCAGCAGCTCCCCGGGGGAGGGGGCAACTAATGAAAAACTGTTTTTT
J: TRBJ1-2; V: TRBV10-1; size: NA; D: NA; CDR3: CASSEDRNYGYTF; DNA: TGCGCCAGCAGTGAGGACAGAAACTATGGCTACACCTTC
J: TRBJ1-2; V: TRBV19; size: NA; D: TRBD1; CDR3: CASSIAGTAGGYTF; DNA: TGTGCCAGTAGTATAGCCGGGACAGCCGGGGGCTACACCTTC
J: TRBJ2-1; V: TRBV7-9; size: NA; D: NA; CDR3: CASSPLEGWAYNEQFF; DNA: TGTGCCAGCAGCCCCTTGGAGGGGTGGGCTTACAATGAGCAGTTCTTC
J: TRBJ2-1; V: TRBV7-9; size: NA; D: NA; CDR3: CASSSRVRGRVNNEQFF; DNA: TGTGCCAGCAGCTCCAGGGTGCGGGGGCGGGTAAACAATGAGCAGTTCTTC
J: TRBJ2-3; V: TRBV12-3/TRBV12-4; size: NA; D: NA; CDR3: CASSRRLTDTQYF; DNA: TGTGCCAGCAGTCGGCGACTCACAGATACGCAGTATTTT
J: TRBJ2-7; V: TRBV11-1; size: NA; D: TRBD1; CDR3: CASSSTDRGPYEQYF; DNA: TGTGCCAGCAGCTCCACGGACAGGGGACCCTACGAGCAGTACTTC
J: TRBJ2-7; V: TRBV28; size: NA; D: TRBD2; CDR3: CASSSPASGRAYYEQYF; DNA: TGTGCCAGCAGTTCCCCGGCGAGTGGGAGGGCTTACTACGAGCAGTACTTC
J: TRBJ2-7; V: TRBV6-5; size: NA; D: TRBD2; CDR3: CASTTGGTYEQYF; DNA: TGTGCCAGCACCACCGGGGGGACCTACGAGCAGTACTTC
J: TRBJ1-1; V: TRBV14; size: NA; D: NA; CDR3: CASSQVINTEAFF; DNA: TGTGCCAGCAGCCAAGTTATTAACACTGAAGCTTTCTTT
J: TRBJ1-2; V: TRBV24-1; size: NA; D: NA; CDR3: CATSDRGSLFDYTF; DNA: TGTGCCACCAGTGATAGGGGGTCGCTTTTTGACTACACCTTC
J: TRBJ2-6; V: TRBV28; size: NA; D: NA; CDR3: CASSSNRAGWPGANVLTF; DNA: TGTGCCAGCAGTTCCAACCGGGCAGGGTGGCCTGGGGCCAACGTCCTGACTTTC
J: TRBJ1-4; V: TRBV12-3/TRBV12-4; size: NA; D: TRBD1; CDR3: CASSRDRNEKLFF; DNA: TGTGCCAGCAGCCGGGACAGGAATGAAAAACTGTTTTTT
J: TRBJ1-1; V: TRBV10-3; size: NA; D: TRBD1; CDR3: CATRVLDRGGTEAFF; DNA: TGTGCCACCAGGGTACTGGACAGGGGAGGCACTGAAGCTTTCTTT
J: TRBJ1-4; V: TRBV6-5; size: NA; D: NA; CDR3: CASRGRRAVGEKLFF; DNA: TGTGCCAGCAGGGGAAGGCGGGCGGTGGGTGAAAAACTGTTTTTT
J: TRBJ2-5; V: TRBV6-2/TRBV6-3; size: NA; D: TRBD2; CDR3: CASSYWASGTLGETQYF; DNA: TGTGCCAGCAGTTACTGGGCTAGCGGGACCTTAGGGGAGACCCAGTACTTC
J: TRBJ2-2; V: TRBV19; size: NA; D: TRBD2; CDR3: CASSTGLALRNTGELFF; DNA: TGTGCCAGTAGTACGGGACTAGCGCTACGGAACACCGGGGAGCTGTTTTTT
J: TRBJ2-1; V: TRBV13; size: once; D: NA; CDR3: CASSRLSSYNEQFF; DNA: TGTGCCAGCAGCAGACTGAGCTCCTACAATGAGCAGTTCTTC
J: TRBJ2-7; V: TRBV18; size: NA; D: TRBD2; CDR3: CASSPGLAGEEQYF; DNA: TGTGCCAGCTCACCTGGGCTAGCGGGAGAGGAGCAGTACTTC
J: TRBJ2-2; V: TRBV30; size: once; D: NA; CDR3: CALHRASGELFF; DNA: TGTGCCTTACACAGGGCTTCCGGGGAGCTGTTTTTT
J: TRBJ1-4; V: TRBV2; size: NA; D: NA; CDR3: CASSLGLLRPNNEKLFF; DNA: TGTGCCAGCAGCCTCGGACTCCTACGGCCTAATAATGAAAAACTGTTTTTT
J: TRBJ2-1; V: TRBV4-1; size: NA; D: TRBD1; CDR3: CASSQAWDRAGDNEQFF; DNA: TGCGCCAGCAGCCAAGCTTGGGACAGGGCAGGCGACAATGAGCAGTTCTTC
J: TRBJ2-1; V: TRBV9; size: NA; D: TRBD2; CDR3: CASSTPGTRKDDEQFF; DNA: TGTGCCAGCAGCACCCCGGGGACTAGAAAAGACGATGAGCAGTTCTTC
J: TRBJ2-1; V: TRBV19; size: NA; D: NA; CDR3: CASSVKAREQFF; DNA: TGTGCCAGTAGTGTCAAAGCGAGGGAGCAGTTCTTC
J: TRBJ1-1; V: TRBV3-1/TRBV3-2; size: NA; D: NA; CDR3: CASGPGGRGNTEAFF; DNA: TGTGCCAGCGGTCCGGGGGGCAGGGGGAACACTGAAGCTTTCTTT
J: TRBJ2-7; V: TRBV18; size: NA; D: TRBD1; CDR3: CASSPRGTGPPRGYEEQYF; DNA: TGTGCCAGCTCACCACGGGGGACAGGCCCGCCTCGGGGTTATGAGGAGCAGTACTTC
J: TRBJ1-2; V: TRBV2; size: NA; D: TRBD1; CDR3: CASSERQGAGGYTF; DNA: TGTGCCAGCAGTGAGCGACAGGGGGCGGGTGGCTACACCTTC
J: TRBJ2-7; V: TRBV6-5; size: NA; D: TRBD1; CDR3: CASSPGTGLSYEQYF; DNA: TGTGCCAGCAGCCCCGGGACAGGACTTTCCTACGAGCAGTACTTC
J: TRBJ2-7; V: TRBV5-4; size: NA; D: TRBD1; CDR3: CASSSGQFYEQYF; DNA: TGTGCCAGCAGCTCGGGACAGTTCTACGAGCAGTACTTC
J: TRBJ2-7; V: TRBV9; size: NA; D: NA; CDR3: CASSVGHTSYEQYF; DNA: TGTGCCAGCAGCGTAGGACACACGTCCTACGAGCAGTACTTC
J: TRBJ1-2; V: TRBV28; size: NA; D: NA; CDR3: CASSLARGTYGYTF; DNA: TGTGCCAGCAGTTTAGCCAGGGGTACCTATGGCTACACCTTC
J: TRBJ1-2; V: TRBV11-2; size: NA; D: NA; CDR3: CASSLGGVNYGYTF; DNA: TGTGCCAGCAGCTTGGGAGGGGTTAACTATGGCTACACCTTC
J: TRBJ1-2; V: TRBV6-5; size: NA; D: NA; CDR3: CASSYGRTYGYTF; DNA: TGTGCCAGCAGTTACGGCAGAACCTATGGCTACACCTTC
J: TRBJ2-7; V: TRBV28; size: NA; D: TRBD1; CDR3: CASSPDRGQRDEQYF; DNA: TGTGCCAGCAGCCCCGACAGGGGGCAGCGGGACGAGCAGTACTTC
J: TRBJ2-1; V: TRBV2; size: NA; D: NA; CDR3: CASSRAALNEQFF; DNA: TGTGCCAGCAGCAGGGCCGCGCTGAATGAGCAGTTCTTC
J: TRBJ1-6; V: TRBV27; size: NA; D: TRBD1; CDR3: CASRDRASPLHF; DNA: TGTGCCAGCCGGGACAGGGCTTCACCCCTCCACTTT
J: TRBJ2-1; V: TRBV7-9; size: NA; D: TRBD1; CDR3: CASSQGVVNEQFF; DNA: TGTGCCAGCAGCCAGGGGGTGGTCAATGAGCAGTTCTTC